These 7 T cell receptor beta chains came from one sample sequenced in a study of neurological immune-mediated disorders. Time point of the sample: longitudinal time-point 1 (baseline). Each CDR3 protein gets one entry after TCRdb re-called the 5' RACE reads with MiXCR. The sample lists approximately 36,000 distinct CDR3 sequences, under 4% occurring once. Input material: PBMCs. The source of these receptors is a woman in her sixties or seventies with multiple sclerosis.

The table lists this clonotype with many counts. The rearrangement joins TRBV20-1 to TRBJ2-3; 8 bases match TRBD2. Germline trimming cut 2 bases from V and 1 base from J; bases unmatched to any gene: 8. Germline CDR1 and CDR2: DFQATT and SNEGSKA (reference sequence). The CDR3 runs 16 residues. DNA for the CDR3: TGCAGTGCTAGAACCCCGGGAGGGGGGCGCACAGATACGCAGTATTTT. Its translation is CSARTPGGGRTDTQYF.

This clonotype was seen at least ten times. The chain employs TRBV5-4 and TRBJ2-3, with D maybe TRBD2 (6 bases). This CDR3 contains 14 residues. The germline V gene has CDR1 SGHNT and CDR2 YYREEE (reference sequence). The V gene lost 4 bases and the J gene lost 1 base, with 10 bases spanning the gap. The CDR3 region has the DNA TGTGCCAGCAGCGTCGCTAGCGGCACAGATACGCAGTATTTT. It codes for CASSVASGTDTQYF. Variable domain in full (rest from reference TRBV5-4 and TRBJ2-3): ETGVTQSPTHLIKTRGQQVTLRCSSQSGHNTVSWYQQALGQGPQFIFQYYREEENGRGNFPPRFSGLQFPNYSSELNVNALELDDSALYLCASSVASGTDTQYFGPGTRLTVL.

This clonotype occurred many times. The J gene is TRBJ2-1, the V gene TRBV5-1, with 12 positions matching TRBD1. V was pared by 7 bases and J by 5 bases, with 7 bases of the junction left unmatched. CDR1 SGHRS and CDR2 YFSETQ come from the germline V gene. This CDR3 contains 15 residues. Here the CDR3 DNA reads TGCGCCAGCGGAGGGACAGGGGGCGATAACAATGAGCAGTTCTTC. Amino acid sequence: CASGGTGGDNNEQFF.

This clonotype occurred many times. The chain joins TRBV6-5 to TRBJ1-1, with 10 bases matching TRBD1. The length of the CDR3 is 17 residues. The J segment lost 6 bases and the V segment lost 4 bases, leaving 14 bases of the junction unmatched. Germline V gene lookup returns CDR1 MNHEY and CDR2 SVGAGI. The CDR3 coding sequence is TGTGCCAGCAGTTTCAGAGCGGGGGTGGACAGGGGGTCTGAAGCTTTCTTT. Amino acid sequence: CASSFRAGVDRGSEAFF.

This clonotype has ten or more counts. The J gene is TRBJ1-2, the V gene TRBV6-6, with a tentative D call TRBD1 (5 bases). From germline, CDR1 is MNHNY and CDR2 SVGAGI (reference sequence). This CDR3 is built from 15 residues. The V gene lost 0 bases and the J gene lost 6 bases, with 14 bases spanning the gap. The CDR3 here is CASSYSQGVWHGYTF. As DNA, the CDR3 is TGTGCCAGCAGTTACTCGCAGGGAGTTTGGCATGGCTACACCTTC.

This clonotype showed up just a few times. The chain employs TRBV12-3 or TRBV12-4 and TRBJ2-7; TRBD1 matches 10 bases. With 8 bases clipped from V and 3 bases from J, the junction kept 7 bases outside the gene matches. The CDR3 is 14 residues long. The CDR3 loop reads CASLGQGISYEQYF. The CDR3 DNA follows: TGTGCCAGCTTGGGACAGGGGATAAGCTACGAGCAGTACTTC.

This clonotype was counted ten times or more. The rearrangement links TRBV5-1 to TRBJ2-1; the D is unclear. V was trimmed by 4 bases and J by 4 bases, leaving 21 bases between them. Germline CDR1 reads SGHRS; CDR2 reads YFSETQ. The CDR3 loop spans 17 amino acids. Here the CDR3 DNA reads TGCGCCAGCAGCCCAAGTGGACCGGCCCTCGGATACAATGAGCAGTTCTTC. Its translation is CASSPSGPALGYNEQFF.